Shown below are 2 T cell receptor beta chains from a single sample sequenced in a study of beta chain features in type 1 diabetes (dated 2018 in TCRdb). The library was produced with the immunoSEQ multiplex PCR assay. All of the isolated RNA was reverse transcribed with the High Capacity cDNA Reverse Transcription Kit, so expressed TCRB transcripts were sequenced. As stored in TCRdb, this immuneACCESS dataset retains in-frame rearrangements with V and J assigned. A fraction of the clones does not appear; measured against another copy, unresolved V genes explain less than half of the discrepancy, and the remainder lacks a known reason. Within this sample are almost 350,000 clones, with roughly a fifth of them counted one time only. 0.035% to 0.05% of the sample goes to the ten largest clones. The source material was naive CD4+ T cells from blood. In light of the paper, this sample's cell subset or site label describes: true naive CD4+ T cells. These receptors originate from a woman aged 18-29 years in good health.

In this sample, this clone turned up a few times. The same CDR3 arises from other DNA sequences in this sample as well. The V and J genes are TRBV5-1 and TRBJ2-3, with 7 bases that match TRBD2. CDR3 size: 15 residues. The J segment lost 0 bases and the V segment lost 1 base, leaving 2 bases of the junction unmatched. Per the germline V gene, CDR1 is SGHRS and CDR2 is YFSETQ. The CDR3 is CASSLLAGSTDTQYF. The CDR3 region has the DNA TGCGCCAGCAGCTTGTTAGCGGGCAGCACAGATACGCAGTATTTT.

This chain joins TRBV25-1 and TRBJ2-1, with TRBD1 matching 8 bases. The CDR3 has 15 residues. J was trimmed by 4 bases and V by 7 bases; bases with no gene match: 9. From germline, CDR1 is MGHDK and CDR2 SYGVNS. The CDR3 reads CASKSDRDRYNEQFF. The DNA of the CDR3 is TGTGCCAGCAAATCGGACAGGGACCGTTACAATGAGCAGTTCTTC.